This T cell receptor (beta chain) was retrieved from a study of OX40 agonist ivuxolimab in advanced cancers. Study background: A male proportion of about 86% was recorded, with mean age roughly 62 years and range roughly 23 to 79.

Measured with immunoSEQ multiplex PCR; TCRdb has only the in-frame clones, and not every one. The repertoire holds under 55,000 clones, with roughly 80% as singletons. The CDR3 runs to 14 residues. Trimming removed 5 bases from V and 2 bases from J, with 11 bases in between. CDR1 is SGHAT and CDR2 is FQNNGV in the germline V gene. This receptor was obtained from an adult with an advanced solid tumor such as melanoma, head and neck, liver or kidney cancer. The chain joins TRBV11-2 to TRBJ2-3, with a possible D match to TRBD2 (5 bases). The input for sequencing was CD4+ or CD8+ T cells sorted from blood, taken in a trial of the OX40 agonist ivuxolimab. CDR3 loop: CASSIRTFTDTQYF. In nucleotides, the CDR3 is TGTGCCAGCAGCATACGGACTTTCACAGATACGCAGTATTTT.